The 12 T cell receptor beta chains below all came from one sample that was sequenced in a study of blood T cell repertoires in COVID-19. TCRdb's table, derived via immunoSEQ multiplex PCR, lists solely in-frame clones and lacks some. The data show hundreds of thousands of clones, with approximately 90% seen just once and about 4.3% held by the top ten. The sample comprised peripheral blood. Every receptor here comes from a woman under 40 with acute or convalescent COVID-19.

About this clone: A read error may produce the germline difference seen at one junction end. The chain combines TRBV5-5 with TRBJ1-5; D uncertain. CDR1 is SGHKS and CDR2 is YYEKEE in the germline V gene (reference sequence). The CDR3 has 16 residues. This CDR3 reads CASSLEGGNSNQPQHF. In nucleotides, the CDR3 is TGTGCCAGCAGTTTGGAGGGAGGGAACAGCAATCAGCCCCAGCATTTT.

The V gene is TRBV19, the J gene TRBJ1-5, with D perhaps matching TRBD1 (6 bases). Germline CDR1 LNHDA, CDR2 SQIVND (reference sequence). The V gene lost 3 bases and the J gene lost 6 bases, with 12 bases spanning the gap. The length of the CDR3 is 14 residues. The CDR3 sequence is CASSMAGVVQPQHF. As DNA, the CDR3 is TGTGCCAGTAGTATGGCAGGGGTGGTTCAGCCCCAGCATTTT.

The chain links TRBV14 to TRBJ1-1, with TRBD1 matching 11 bases. CDR1 is SGHDN and CDR2 is FVKESK in the germline V gene. With V trimmed by 1 base and J by 13 bases, 11 bases remained unmatched. The CDR3 is made up of 15 amino acids. The CDR3 here is CASSQVADRTGGVFF. Here the CDR3 DNA reads TGTGCCAGCAGCCAAGTCGCAGATAGGACAGGGGGCGTTTTCTTT.

This chain uses TRBV19 with TRBJ2-3, with 8 bases lining up with TRBD1. From germline, CDR1 is LNHDA and CDR2 SQIVND (reference sequence). Losses at the gene ends were 5 bases for V and 4 bases for J; bases not matched to a gene: 8. This CDR3 is 15 amino acids long. The CDR3 here is CASSGGRGLSDTQYF. The CDR3 region has the DNA TGTGCCAGTAGTGGAGGCAGGGGGCTTTCAGATACGCAGTATTTT.

This clone was observed a handful of times. The chain recombines TRBV6-1 with TRBJ1-5; maybe TRBD1 (5 bases). Germline V lookup: CDR1 MNHNS, CDR2 SASEGT. V lost 2 bases, J lost 3 bases, and 11 bases lay in between. There are 15 residues in the CDR3. The CDR3 here is CASSETGRYNQPQHF. The CDR3 DNA sequence: TGTGCCAGCAGTGAAACAGGAAGATACAATCAGCCCCAGCATTTT.

This clone was seen a single time. This chain joins TRBV30 and TRBJ1-1; no definite D call. This CDR3 contains 12 residues. Trimming took 7 bases from V and 2 from J, leaving 11 bases between them. CDR1 is GTSNPN, CDR2 SVGIG, per germline (reference sequence). As DNA, the CDR3 is TGTGCCTTGATTGGCAGAAACACTGAAGCTTTCTTT. Amino acid sequence: CALIGRNTEAFF.

The rearrangement joins TRBV7-9 to TRBJ2-7; 7 bases map to TRBD1. V shed 5 bases, J shed 6 bases, and the junction held 4 bases outside the gene matches. Germline assignment: CDR1 SEHNR and CDR2 FQNEAQ (reference sequence). The CDR3 is made up of 12 amino acids. The CDR3 loop reads CASSPTGSEQYF. CDR3 nucleotides: TGTGCCAGCAGCCCGACAGGGTCCGAGCAGTACTTC.

The V call is TRBV9, the J call TRBJ1-6; weak D call: TRBD1 (5 bases). Germline CDR1 reads SGDLS; CDR2 reads YYNGEE. Trimming left V 0 bases short and J 10 bases short, with 11 bases between. This CDR3 contains 14 residues. The CDR3 is CASSVAGVGSPLHF. The CDR3, as DNA: TGTGCCAGCAGCGTAGCGGGGGTTGGGTCACCCCTCCACTTT.

The rearrangement uses TRBV10-3 and TRBJ2-1; possible D gene TRBD2, 7 bases. The ends were cut back, 10 bases at V and 4 bases at J, with 17 bases in the middle. This CDR3 is built from 14 residues. The germline V gene encodes CDR1 ENHRY and CDR2 SYGVKD. The CDR3 here is CATGGGGSYNEQFF. CDR3 DNA: TGTGCCACCGGGGGAGGGGGGAGTTACAATGAGCAGTTCTTC.

The rearrangement joins TRBV3-1 (or the pseudogene TRBV3-2) to TRBJ2-7, with D unresolved. Looked up from germline, CDR1 is LGHDT and CDR2 is YNNKEL (reference sequence). This CDR3 region has 15 residues. With 0 bases removed from V and 1 base from J, the gap between germline ends came to 10 bases. The CDR3 nucleotides are TGTGCCAGCAGCCAAGAGGCAGGTTGGTCCTACGAGCAGTACTTC. It codes for CASSQEAGWSYEQYF.

The chain combines TRBV7-9 with TRBJ2-2, with 8 bases lining up with TRBD2. Germline loops: CDR1 SEHNR, CDR2 FQNEAQ (reference sequence). The V segment lost 10 bases and the J segment 6 bases; nucleotides outside the gene matches: 16. The CDR3 runs to 16 residues. The CDR3 region is CATAVPTAGGPGELFF. The CDR3 DNA reads as TGTGCCACCGCTGTTCCTACCGCGGGAGGACCCGGGGAGCTGTTTTTT.

The chain links TRBV7-3 to TRBJ1-1; 7 bases align to TRBD1. This CDR3 comprises 13 residues. J lost 5 bases, V lost 2 bases, and 2 bases had no gene match. The germline CDR1 and CDR2 sequences are SGHTA and FQGTGA. The CDR3, as DNA: TGTGCCAGCAGCTTACAGGGGGGAACTGAAGCTTTCTTT. Its translation: CASSLQGGTEAFF. Filled out from reference TRBV7-3 and TRBJ1-1, the complete variable domain reads GAGVSQTPSNKVTEKGKYVELRCDPISGHTALYWYRQSLGQGPEFLIYFQGTGAADDSGLPNDRFFAVRPEGSVSTLKIQRTERGDSAVYLCASSLQGGTEAFFGQGTRLTVV.